What follows describes a single T cell receptor beta chain. Its specificity is unknown. One end of the junction does not line up with germline, which may come from a read error. The sample originates from a study of shared clonotypes between healthy human individuals. General study points: Collection of samples was limited to blood; tissue repertoires likely differ.

How the authors handled the data: Because ImmunoSEQ provided only junction sequences with no quality scores, the filtering differed. TCRdb's table, derived via immunoSEQ multiplex PCR, lists solely in-frame clones and lacks some. V and J calls and clone size come straight from that table; D and trimming were deduced from the DNA. The repertoire holds about 2 million clones, approximately 94% seen once, with roughly 1% in the top ten. CDR1 and CDR2 (germline): WSHSY, SAAADI. CDR3 size: 14 residues. CD45RO-negative cells were positively selected for CCR7, leaving out terminally differentiated effector memory CD45RA+ cells.

The sequencing sample was made of naive CD8+ T cells sorted from blood. The sequence came from a man between 18 and 29 years old in good health. This chain connects TRBV10-2 to TRBJ2-3, with 7 bases fitting TRBD1. The DNA for the CDR3 is TGCGCCAGCACTGAGGGGGCTAGCACAGATACGCAGTATTTT. Its protein is CASTEGASTDTQYF.